The 6 T cell receptor beta chains presented below share a single source sample, sequenced in a study of a mutant IDH1 vaccine in newly diagnosed glioma. Profiled with immunoSEQ multiplex PCR; TCRdb holds only in-frame clones, not every one. The table has 75,000 to 95,000 clones, just under 90% seen once; the top ten hold approximately 0.8%. The time point is: week 47, end of study. Every single dose of the vaccine, 300 ug of mutant IDH1 20-mer peptide, came with topical imiquimod. Antigen specificity for these receptors is unknown. The source was PBMCs, collected from a glioma patient whose treatment included an IDH1 peptide vaccine. The receptors here all came from a woman aged 50 to 60 with glioma.

The chain is built from TRBV19 and TRBJ1-1; D unclear. The CDR3 sequence is 17 residues long. V was cut by 7 bases and J by 1 base, with 22 bases left in between. Germline V gives CDR1 LNHDA, CDR2 SQIVND (reference sequence). The CDR3 DNA sequence: TGTGCCAGTATGACCCTTGGAGACAATTTTAAGAACACTGAAGCTTTCTTT. It specifies CASMTLGDNFKNTEAFF.

This sequence joins TRBV7-3 and TRBJ2-1; TRBD2 aligns across 7 bases. The CDR3 runs 15 residues. Germline V gene data show CDR1 as SGHTA and CDR2 as FQGTGA. The junction had 3 bases not matched to a gene; V was cut back by 1 base and J by 3 bases. This CDR3 reads CASSLSLADYNEQFF. As DNA, the CDR3 is TGTGCCAGCAGCTTAAGTCTAGCGGACTACAATGAGCAGTTCTTC.

This chain connects TRBV7-3 to TRBJ2-1, with 12 bases lining up with TRBD2. V was clipped by 5 bases and J by 9 bases; unmatched bases: 8. The germline CDR1 and CDR2 sequences are SGHTA and FQGTGA. The CDR3 covers 15 residues. The CDR3 region is CASSPRLAGVSEQFF. For the CDR3, the DNA is TGTGCCAGCAGCCCACGACTAGCGGGAGTGAGTGAGCAGTTCTTC.

This CDR3 reads CASSYRRLLAEGSYEQYF. The CDR3, as DNA: TGTGCCAGCAGCTACCGCCGCCTTCTAGCGGAGGGCTCCTACGAGCAGTACTTC. The gene calls are TRBV11-2 and TRBJ2-5, with TRBD2 matching over 7 bases. TRBJ2-7 matches the DNA end more closely, so the J call is doubtful. The CDR3 extends over 18 amino acids. The germline CDR1 and CDR2 sequences are SGHAT and FQNNGV.

V is TRBV6-6 and J is TRBJ2-7; TRBD1 agrees at 8 bases. The CDR3 contains 14 residues. V shed 2 bases and J 5 bases; nucleotides not matched to a gene: 5. The germline CDR1 and CDR2 sequences are MNHNY and SVGAGI (reference sequence). The CDR3 reads CASSYRRTGNEQYF. CDR3 nucleotides: TGTGCCAGCAGTTACCGCCGGACAGGGAACGAGCAGTACTTC.

This clone was recorded once. CDR3 protein: CASSLGEGEQYF. CDR3 in DNA: TGTGCCAGCAGCTTGGGGGAGGGCGAGCAGTACTTC. J is TRBJ2-7 and V is TRBV7-9; 7 positions match TRBD2. Per the germline V gene, CDR1 is SEHNR and CDR2 is FQNEAQ (reference sequence). With V trimmed by 3 bases and J by 6 bases, 2 bases remained unmatched. This CDR3 contains 12 residues.